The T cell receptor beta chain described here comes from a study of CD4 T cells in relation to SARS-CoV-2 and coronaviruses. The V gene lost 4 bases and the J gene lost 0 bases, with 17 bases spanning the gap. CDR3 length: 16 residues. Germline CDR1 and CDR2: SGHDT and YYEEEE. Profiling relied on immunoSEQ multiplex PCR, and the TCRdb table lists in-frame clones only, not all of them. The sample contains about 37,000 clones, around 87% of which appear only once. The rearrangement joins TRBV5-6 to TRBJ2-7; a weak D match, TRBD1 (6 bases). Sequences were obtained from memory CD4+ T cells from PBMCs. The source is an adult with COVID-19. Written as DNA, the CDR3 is TGTGCCAGCAGCATAGACATGACAGGCAGCTCCTACGAGCAGTACTTC. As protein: CASSIDMTGSSYEQYF.